This entry is about one T cell receptor beta chain. V was pared by 1 base and J by 3 bases, with 12 bases between. CDR3 size: 15 residues. Germline-derived CDR1 and CDR2 are SGHTA and FQGNSA. The data were obtained in a study of blood T cells in healthy people across ages. Samples each had at least 6 micrograms of total RNA extracted. Next came a second PCR, run for roughly 6 to 11 cycles, which used a sample-barcoded 5' primer along with a J-beta primer mix. One entry per CDR3 protein, called by TCRdb with MiXCR from the 5' RACE reads. This sample has hundreds of thousands of distinct CDR3 sequences, with about 30% found just once.

Sequenced input: blood. This chain connects TRBV7-2 to TRBJ2-5, with D perhaps matching TRBD1 (5 bases). The TCR comes from a woman aged 80 or over in good health. The DNA of the CDR3 is TGTGCCAGCAGCTTAGAAAAGGGGATCAAAGAGACCCAGTACTTC. Protein sequence: CASSLEKGIKETQYF.